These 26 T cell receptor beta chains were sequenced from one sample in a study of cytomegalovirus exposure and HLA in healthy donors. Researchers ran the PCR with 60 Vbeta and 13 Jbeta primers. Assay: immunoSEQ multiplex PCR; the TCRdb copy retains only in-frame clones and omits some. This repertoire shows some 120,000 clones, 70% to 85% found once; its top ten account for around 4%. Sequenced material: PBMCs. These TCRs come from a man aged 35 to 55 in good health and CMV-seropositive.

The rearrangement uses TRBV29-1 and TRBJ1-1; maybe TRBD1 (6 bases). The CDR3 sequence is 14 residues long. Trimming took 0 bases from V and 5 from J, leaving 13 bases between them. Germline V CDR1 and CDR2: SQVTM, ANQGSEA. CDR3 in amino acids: CSVEERGGGTEAFF. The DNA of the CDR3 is TGCAGCGTTGAAGAACGAGGGGGTGGGACTGAAGCTTTCTTT.

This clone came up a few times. The CDR3 sequence is CASSPPLLGFGYTF. CDR3 sequence (DNA): TGTGCCAGCTCACCACCGTTACTAGGTTTTGGCTACACCTTC. This rearrangement joins TRBV18 to TRBJ1-2, with D unresolved. There are 14 residues in the CDR3. V was pared by 0 bases and J by 7 bases, with 12 bases between. Germline assignment: CDR1 KGHSH and CDR2 LQKENI.

The chain's CDR3 is CASSIPRGRGNQETQYF. The DNA for the CDR3 is TGTGCCAGTAGTATCCCTCGGGGGCGGGGGAACCAAGAGACCCAGTACTTC. The genes are TRBV19 and TRBJ2-5, with D tentatively TRBD2 (7 bases). Trimming shortened V by 3 bases and J by 0 bases, and 17 bases separated the two germline ends. Germline values: CDR1 LNHDA, CDR2 SQIVND (reference sequence). The CDR3 length is 17 residues.

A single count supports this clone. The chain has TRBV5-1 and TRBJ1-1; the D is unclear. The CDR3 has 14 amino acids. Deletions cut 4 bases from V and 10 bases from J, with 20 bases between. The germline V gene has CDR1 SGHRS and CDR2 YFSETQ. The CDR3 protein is CASSPEVETRRAFF. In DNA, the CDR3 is TGCGCCAGCAGCCCTGAAGTTGAGACTCGGAGAGCTTTCTTT.

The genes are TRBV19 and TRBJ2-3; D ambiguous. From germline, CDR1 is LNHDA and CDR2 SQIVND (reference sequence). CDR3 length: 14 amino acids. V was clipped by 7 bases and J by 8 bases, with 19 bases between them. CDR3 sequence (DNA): TGTGCCAGTACTATCTCGCTAGATATGGGTACGCAGTATTTT. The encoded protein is CASTISLDMGTQYF.

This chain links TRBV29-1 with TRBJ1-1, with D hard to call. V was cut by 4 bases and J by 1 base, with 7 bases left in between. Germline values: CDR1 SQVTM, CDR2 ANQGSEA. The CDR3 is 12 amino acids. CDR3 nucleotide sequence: TGCAGCGTTGGTGCGGCGAACACTGAAGCTTTCTTT. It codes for CSVGAANTEAFF.

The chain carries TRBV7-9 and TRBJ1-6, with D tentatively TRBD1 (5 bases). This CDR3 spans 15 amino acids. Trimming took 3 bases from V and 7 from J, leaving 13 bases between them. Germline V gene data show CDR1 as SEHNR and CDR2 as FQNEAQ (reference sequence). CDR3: CASSFSSGGNSPLHF. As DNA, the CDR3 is TGTGCCAGCAGCTTCTCCTCGGGGGGAAATTCACCCCTCCACTTT.

The CDR3 loop is CASSPRTTGVDGYTF. CDR3 bases: TGTGCCAGCAGCCCCCGAACGACAGGGGTAGATGGCTACACCTTC. V and J are TRBV5-4 and TRBJ1-2, with TRBD1 identical over 8 bases. Looked up from germline, CDR1 is SGHNT and CDR2 is YYREEE (reference sequence). The trim removed 4 bases at V and 6 bases at J, leaving 11 bases unmatched. CDR3 length: 15 residues.

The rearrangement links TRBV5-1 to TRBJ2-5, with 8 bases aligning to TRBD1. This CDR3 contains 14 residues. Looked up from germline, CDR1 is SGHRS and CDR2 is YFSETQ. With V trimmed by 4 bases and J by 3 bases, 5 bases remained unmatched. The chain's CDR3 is CASSNGQGEETQYF. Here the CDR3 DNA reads TGCGCCAGCAGCAACGGACAGGGAGAAGAGACCCAGTACTTC.

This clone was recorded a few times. CDR3 DNA sequence: TGTGCCAGCAGTTTAACCCCGGACAGGGAGAGCCACGAGCAGTACTTC. It specifies CASSLTPDRESHEQYF. This chain uses TRBV27 with TRBJ2-7; the match to TRBD1 covers 8 bases. The CDR3 is 16 residues long. Trimming at V came to 2 bases and at J to 5 bases, leaving 11 bases not matched to a gene. Germline CDR1 reads MNHEY; CDR2 reads SMNVEV (reference sequence).

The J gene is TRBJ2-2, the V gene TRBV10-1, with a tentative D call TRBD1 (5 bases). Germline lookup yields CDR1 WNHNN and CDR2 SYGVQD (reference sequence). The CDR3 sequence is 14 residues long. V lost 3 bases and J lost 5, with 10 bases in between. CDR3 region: CASSDQGWTGELFF. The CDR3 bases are TGCGCCAGCAGTGACCAGGGTTGGACCGGGGAGCTGTTTTTT.

The CDR3 DNA reads as TGTGCCAGCAGTTTATCAACAGGGGGAAGGGGCGGGGAGCTGTTTTTT. Protein: CASSLSTGGRGGELFF. The rearrangement links TRBV27 to TRBJ2-2, with TRBD1 matching over 8 bases. The length of the CDR3 is 16 residues. Looked up from germline, CDR1 is MNHEY and CDR2 is SMNVEV (reference sequence). V dropped 0 bases and J dropped 7; count of bases not matched to a gene: 7.

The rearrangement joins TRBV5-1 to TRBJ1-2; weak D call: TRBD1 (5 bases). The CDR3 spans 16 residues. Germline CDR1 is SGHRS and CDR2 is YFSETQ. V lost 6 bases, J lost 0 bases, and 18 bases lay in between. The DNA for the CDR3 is TGCGCCAGCACCGACAGTCTTACTCAAGCTAACTATGGCTACACCTTC. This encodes CASTDSLTQANYGYTF.

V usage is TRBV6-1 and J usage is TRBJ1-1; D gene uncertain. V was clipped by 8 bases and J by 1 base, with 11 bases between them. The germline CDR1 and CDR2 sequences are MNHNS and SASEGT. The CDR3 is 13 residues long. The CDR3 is CASAPFGNTEAFF. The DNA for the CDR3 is TGTGCCAGCGCGCCGTTCGGGAACACTGAAGCTTTCTTT.

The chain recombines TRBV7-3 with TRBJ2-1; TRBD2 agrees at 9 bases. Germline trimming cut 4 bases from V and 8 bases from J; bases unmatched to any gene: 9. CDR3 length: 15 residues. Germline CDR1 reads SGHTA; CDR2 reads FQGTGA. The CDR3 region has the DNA TGTGCCAGCAGCTCGACCGGGACTAGCATCGATGAGCAGTTCTTC. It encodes CASSSTGTSIDEQFF.

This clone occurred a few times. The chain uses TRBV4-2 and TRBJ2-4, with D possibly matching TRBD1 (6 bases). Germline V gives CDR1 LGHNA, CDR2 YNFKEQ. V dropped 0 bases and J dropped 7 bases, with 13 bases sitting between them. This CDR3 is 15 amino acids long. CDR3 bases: TGTGCCAGCAGCCAAGATTTGGGGGCATGGAACATTCAGTACTTC. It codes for CASSQDLGAWNIQYF.

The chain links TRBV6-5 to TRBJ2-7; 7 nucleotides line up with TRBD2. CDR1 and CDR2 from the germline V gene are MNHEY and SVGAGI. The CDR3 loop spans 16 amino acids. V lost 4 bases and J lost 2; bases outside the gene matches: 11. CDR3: CASSFATSTSTYEQYF. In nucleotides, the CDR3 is TGTGCCAGCAGTTTCGCGACTAGCACATCGACCTACGAGCAGTACTTC.

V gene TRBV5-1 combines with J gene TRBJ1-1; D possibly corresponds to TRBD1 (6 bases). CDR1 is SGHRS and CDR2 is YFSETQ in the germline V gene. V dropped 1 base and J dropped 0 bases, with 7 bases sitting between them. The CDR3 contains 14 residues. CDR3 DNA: TGCGCCAGCAGCTTGAGGGGGATGAACACTGAAGCTTTCTTT. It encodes CASSLRGMNTEAFF. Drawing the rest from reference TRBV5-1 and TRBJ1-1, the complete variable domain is KAGVTQTPRYLIKTRGQQVTLSCSPISGHRSVSWYQQTPGQGLQFLFEYFSETQRNKGNFPGRFSGRQFSNSRSEMNVSTLELGDSALYLCASSLRGMNTEAFFGQGTRLTVV.

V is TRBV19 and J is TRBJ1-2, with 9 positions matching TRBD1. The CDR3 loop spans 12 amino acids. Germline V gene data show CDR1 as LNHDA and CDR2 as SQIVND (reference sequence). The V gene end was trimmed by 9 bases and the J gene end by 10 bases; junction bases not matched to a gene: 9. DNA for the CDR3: TGTGCCAGCAACCCCGGACAGGGGCCCTACACCTTC. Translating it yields CASNPGQGPYTF.

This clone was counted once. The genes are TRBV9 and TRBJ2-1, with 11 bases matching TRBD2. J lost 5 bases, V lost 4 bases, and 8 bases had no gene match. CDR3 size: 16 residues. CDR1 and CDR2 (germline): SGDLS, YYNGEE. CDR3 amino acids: CASSPPGLADDNEQFF. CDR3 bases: TGTGCCAGCAGCCCGCCGGGACTAGCGGACGACAATGAGCAGTTCTTC.

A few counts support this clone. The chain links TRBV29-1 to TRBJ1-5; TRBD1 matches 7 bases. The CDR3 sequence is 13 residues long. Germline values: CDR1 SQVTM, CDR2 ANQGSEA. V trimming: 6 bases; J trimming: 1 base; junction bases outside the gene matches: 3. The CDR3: CSVAGGSNQPQHF. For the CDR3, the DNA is TGCAGCGTGGCAGGGGGGAGCAATCAGCCCCAGCATTTT.

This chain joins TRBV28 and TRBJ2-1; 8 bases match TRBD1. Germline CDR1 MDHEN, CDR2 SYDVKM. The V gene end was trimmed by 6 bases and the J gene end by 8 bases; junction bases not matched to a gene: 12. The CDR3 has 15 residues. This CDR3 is CASSPDRVSGDEQFF. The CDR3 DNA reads TGTGCCAGCAGCCCGGACAGGGTGTCTGGGGATGAGCAGTTCTTC.

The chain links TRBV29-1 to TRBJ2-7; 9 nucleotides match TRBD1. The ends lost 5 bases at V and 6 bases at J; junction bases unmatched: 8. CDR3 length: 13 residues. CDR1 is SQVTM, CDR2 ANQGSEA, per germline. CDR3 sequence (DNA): TGCAGCGTTTCACCGGGACAGGGTTTCGAGCAGTACTTC. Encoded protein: CSVSPGQGFEQYF.

CDR3 loop: CASSLTPLGDRGQGYTF. CDR3 nucleotides: TGTGCCAGCAGCTTAACTCCGTTAGGGGACAGGGGGCAAGGCTACACCTTC. The V and J genes are TRBV11-2 and TRBJ1-2, with 12 bases matching TRBD1. CDR1 and CDR2 (germline): SGHAT, FQNNGV. V lost 2 bases and J lost 8; bases outside the gene matches: 12. The CDR3 spans 17 residues. The full variable domain, with the rest looked up from reference TRBV11-2 and TRBJ1-2, is EAGVAQSPRYKIIEKRQSVAFWCNPISGHATLYWYQQILGQGPKLLIQFQNNGVVDDSQLPKDRFSAERLKGVDSTLKIQPAKLEDSAVYLCASSLTPLGDRGQGYTFGSGTRLTVV.

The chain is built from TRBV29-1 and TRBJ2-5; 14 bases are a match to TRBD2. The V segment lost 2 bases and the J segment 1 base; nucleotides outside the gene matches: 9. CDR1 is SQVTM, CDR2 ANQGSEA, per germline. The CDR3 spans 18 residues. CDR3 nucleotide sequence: TGCAGCGTTGAACCGGGACTAGCGGGGGAGCCACCCCAAGAGACCCAGTACTTC. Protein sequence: CSVEPGLAGEPPQETQYF.

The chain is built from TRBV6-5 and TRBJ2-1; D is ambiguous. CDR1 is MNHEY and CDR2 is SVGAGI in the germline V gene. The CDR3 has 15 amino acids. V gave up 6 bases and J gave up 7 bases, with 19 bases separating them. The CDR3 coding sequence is TGTGCCAGCAGCCCTACCCCCCCCAGGAAGAATGAGCAGTTCTTC. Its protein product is CASSPTPPRKNEQFF.